Below, one TCR beta chain is given with its context. Its antigen is not known. Germline CDR1 is SGHTA and CDR2 is FQGNSA. The CDR3 spans 15 residues. With 1 base removed from V and 6 bases from J, the gap between germline ends came to 14 bases. This sample stems from a study of shared clonotypes between healthy human individuals. General study results and limits: Shared across a few donors were 5% to 6% of the naive CD4 clonotypes.

The method was immunoSEQ multiplex PCR; TCRdb's version includes in-frame clones alone and lacks a portion of them. In the table there are a few hundred thousand clones, 60% to 70% of which are singletons. Sequenced input: memory CD4+ T cells sorted from blood. Noted subset: CD45RA-negative fraction. The chain carries TRBV7-2 and TRBJ2-3, with a tentative D call TRBD1 (5 bases). The TCR was taken from a man aged 25-40 years in good health. As DNA, the CDR3 is TGTGCCAGCAGCTTAGATCGGCGCAGGGCGGATACGCAGTATTTT. Its protein product is CASSLDRRRADTQYF.